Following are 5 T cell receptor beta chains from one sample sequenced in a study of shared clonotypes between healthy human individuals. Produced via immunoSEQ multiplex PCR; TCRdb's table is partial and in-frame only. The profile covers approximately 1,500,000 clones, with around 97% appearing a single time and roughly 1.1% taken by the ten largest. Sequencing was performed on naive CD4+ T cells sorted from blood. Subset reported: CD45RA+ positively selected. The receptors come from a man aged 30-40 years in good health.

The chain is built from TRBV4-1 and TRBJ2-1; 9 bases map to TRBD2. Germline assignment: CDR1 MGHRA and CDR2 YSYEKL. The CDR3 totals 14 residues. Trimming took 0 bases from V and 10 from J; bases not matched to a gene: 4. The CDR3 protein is CASSQELAGWEQFF. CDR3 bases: TGCGCCAGCAGCCAAGAGCTAGCGGGATGGGAGCAGTTCTTC.

The CDR3 DNA reads as TGTGCCAGCAGCTTTACAGGGGCCAATCAGCCCCAGCATTTT. Translated, it gives CASSFTGANQPQHF. The chain links TRBV7-9 to TRBJ1-5, with TRBD1 identical over 7 bases. The CDR3 consists of 14 residues. The germline gives CDR1 SEHNR, CDR2 FQNEAQ (reference sequence). With 3 bases clipped from V and 3 bases from J, the junction kept 2 bases outside the gene matches.

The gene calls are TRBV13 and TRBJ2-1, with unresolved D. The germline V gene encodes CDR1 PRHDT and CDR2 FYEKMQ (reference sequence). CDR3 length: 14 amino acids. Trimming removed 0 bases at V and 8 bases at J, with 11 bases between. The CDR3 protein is CASSLGPTTYEQFF. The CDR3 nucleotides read TGTGCCAGCAGCTTAGGGCCGACGACCTATGAGCAGTTCTTC.

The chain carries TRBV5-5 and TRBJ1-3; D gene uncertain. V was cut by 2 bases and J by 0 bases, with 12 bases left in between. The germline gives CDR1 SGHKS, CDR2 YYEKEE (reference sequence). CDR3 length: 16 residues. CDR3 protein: CASSFPGGLSGNTIYF. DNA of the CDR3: TGTGCCAGCAGCTTTCCCGGCGGGCTCTCTGGAAACACCATATATTTT.

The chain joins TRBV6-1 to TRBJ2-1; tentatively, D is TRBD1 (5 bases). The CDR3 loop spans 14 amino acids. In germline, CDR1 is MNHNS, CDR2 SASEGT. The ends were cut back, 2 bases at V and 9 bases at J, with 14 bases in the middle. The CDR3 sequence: CASSEYRGTTEQFF. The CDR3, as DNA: TGTGCCAGCAGTGAATATAGGGGCACGACTGAGCAGTTCTTC.